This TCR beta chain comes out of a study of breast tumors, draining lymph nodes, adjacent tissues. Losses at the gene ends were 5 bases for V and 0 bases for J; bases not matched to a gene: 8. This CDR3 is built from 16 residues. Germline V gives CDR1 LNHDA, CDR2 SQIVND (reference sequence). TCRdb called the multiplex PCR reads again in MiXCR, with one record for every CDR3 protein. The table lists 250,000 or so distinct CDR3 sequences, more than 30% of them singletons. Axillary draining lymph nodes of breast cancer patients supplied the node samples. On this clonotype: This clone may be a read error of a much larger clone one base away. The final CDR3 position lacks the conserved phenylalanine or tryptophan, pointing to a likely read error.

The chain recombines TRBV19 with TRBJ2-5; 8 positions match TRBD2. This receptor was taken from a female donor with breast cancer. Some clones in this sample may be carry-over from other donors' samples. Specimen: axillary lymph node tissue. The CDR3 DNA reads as TGTGCCAGTAGTTCCCGACTAGCGCTGTACCAAGAGACCCAGTACTCC. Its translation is CASSSRLALYQETQYS.